Sequencing of this T cell receptor (beta chain) was carried out in a study of T cell responses to AZD1222 COVID-19 vaccine. Overall study context: The analysis combined second doses at about 4 or about 12 weeks.

The study, taken as a whole, reports: Researchers took repertoire samples only after the peak T cell response had come.

Comments on this clone: Its antigen is undetermined.

Profiling relied on immunoSEQ multiplex PCR, and the TCRdb table lists in-frame clones only, not all of them. The sample contains around 150,000 clones, roughly nine tenths of which appear only once. The clonotype originates from an adult in good health. The sample here was peripheral blood, taken on day 0 of AZD1222 vaccination.

The CDR3, as DNA: TGCGCCAGCAGTAAGAAGGGATTCCCCTCTGGAAACACCATATATTTT. Encoded protein: CASSKKGFPSGNTIYF. V and J are TRBV10-1 and TRBJ1-3, with D hard to call. The V and J ends lost 5 bases and 0 bases respectively, with 14 bases between them. This CDR3 region has 16 residues. Germline values: CDR1 WNHNN, CDR2 SYGVQD (reference sequence).